The rows below give T cell receptor beta chains drawn from one sample of a study of spatial heterogeneity in lung cancer. Via MiXCR, TCRdb re-called the 5' RACE reads, giving one row per CDR3 protein. The table records about 11,000 distinct CDR3 sequences, roughly a tenth of them present only once. This specimen was PBMCs, taken at follow-up. The source is a female donor with early-stage non-small cell lung cancer. The conserved cysteine and the conserved F or W are not part of the CDR3 here. A D gene is named only where the DNA matches it firmly. Clone size is stated in some rows and not others, as once, few, many or a class when expanded.

cdr3_aa	cdr3_length	v_call	j_call	clone_size	d_call
AISPGTSGSGEQF	13	TRBV10-3	TRBJ2-1	many	TRBD2
ASSFGQGAYGYT	12	TRBV6-1	TRBJ1-2	many	TRBD1
ASSERSPGTSGYNEQF	16	TRBV6-1	TRBJ2-1	many	TRBD2
SVARDYPEEQY	11	TRBV29-1	TRBJ2-7	-	TRBD2
ASSPGQHPRETQY	13	TRBV27	TRBJ2-5	many	-
ASSSPGGGDTQY	12	TRBV27	TRBJ2-3	many	-
ASSPLGGEGTQY	12	TRBV7-9	TRBJ2-5	many	TRBD2
SASRVGAKNIQY	12	TRBV20-1	TRBJ2-4	few	-
SASKQQETQY	10	TRBV20-1	TRBJ2-5	once	-
ASSISGPDTGELF	13	TRBV19	TRBJ2-2	many	-
ASSLDLAGDYEQY	13	TRBV7-2	TRBJ2-7	few	TRBD2
ASSLAGRAPGVRSYNEQF	18	TRBV7-2	TRBJ2-1	many	-
ASSPETGHGYT	11	TRBV18	TRBJ1-2	many	TRBD1
ASNLLATGTDTQY	13	TRBV4-1	TRBJ2-3	many	-
ASSLIRGSTEAF	12	TRBV28	TRBJ1-1	few	-
ASSLTLALNRDSPLH	15	TRBV18	TRBJ1-6	many	-
ASSLGGVTPQH	11	TRBV12-3/TRBV12-4	TRBJ1-5	many	-
SGGQGAPSYEQY	12	TRBV29-1	TRBJ2-7	medium-sized	TRBD1
ASTTPERKSYEQY	13	TRBV7-8	TRBJ2-7	once	-
SARVSGGFSYNEQF	14	TRBV20-1	TRBJ2-1	many	TRBD2
ASSEGRPPLH	10	TRBV5-1	TRBJ1-6	-	-
APRAGAYTGELF	12	TRBV7-9	TRBJ2-2	many	-
ASSLRTGAISSPLH	14	TRBV7-8	TRBJ1-6	many	-
ASSWTSGQETQY	12	TRBV2	TRBJ2-5	-	TRBD2
ASSPRTGEQY	10	TRBV11-2	TRBJ2-7	few	-